Below, 20 T cell receptor beta chains from the same sample are listed, as sequenced in a study of CD8 T cells in ankylosing spondylitis (dated by TCRdb to between 2016 and 2019). Libraries were prepared through 5' RACE. The sequencer listed for this sample is Illumina HiSeq 2500. The public sequencing data were trimmed at Q25 with fastp and processed into clonotypes with MiXCR by TCRdb, which kept only in-frame beta chains. Identical CDR3 proteins give one entry, which carries the most common genes and DNA. This sample is represented by 350,000 to 550,000 distinct CDR3 sequences; around 26% of them were singletons. 0.85% to 1% of the sample is in the top ten clones. Study-wide findings and limitations: Blood from ankylosing spondylitis patients appeared to be characterized by a TCR beta motif made up of under ten highly homologous amino acid variants.

For these TCRs, the target antigens are not known. The sample taken for sequencing was blood, either unsorted or a sorted T cell fraction (not recorded which). The receptor set was obtained from a male donor with ankylosing spondylitis.

The genes are TRBV5-6 and TRBJ2-1, with TRBD2 matching over 7 bases. V gave up 4 bases and J gave up 7 bases; unmatched junction bases: 8. Germline lookup yields CDR1 SGHDT and CDR2 YYEEEE. The length of the CDR3 is 14 residues. CDR3 residues: CASSPPGGSNEQFF. In DNA, the CDR3 is TGTGCCAGCAGCCCCCCAGGCGGGAGTAATGAGCAGTTCTTC.

This clonotype was seen a few times. The rearrangement joins TRBV29-1 to TRBJ2-1, with 8 nucleotides matching TRBD2. With 7 bases clipped from V and 8 bases from J, the junction kept 13 bases outside the gene matches. The germline CDR1 and CDR2 sequences are SQVTM and ANQGSEA. The CDR3 consists of 14 residues. DNA of the CDR3: TGCAGCGCCCAAGGCGGGAGGAACTTGGATGAGCAGTTCTTC. Translation: CSAQGGRNLDEQFF.

The V and J genes are TRBV20-1 and TRBJ2-3; D is perhaps TRBD2 (5 bases). Looked up from germline, CDR1 is DFQATT and CDR2 is SNEGSKA (reference sequence). The CDR3 loop spans 19 amino acids. The V end was cut by 4 bases, the J end by 2 bases, with 28 bases between. CDR3 sequence (DNA): TGCAGTGCTAAACTCCTAAGGCGGCGGGCCCGGTCTCTCACAGATACGCAGTATTTT. Translated, it gives CSAKLLRRRARSLTDTQYF.

This clonotype was observed a few times. The V and J genes are TRBV29-1 and TRBJ1-1; D perhaps matches TRBD1 (5 bases). Trimming stripped 1 base from V and 11 bases from J, with 11 bases between. Germline assignment: CDR1 SQVTM and CDR2 ANQGSEA. This CDR3 has 11 amino acids. CDR3 region: CSVEVGTGAFF. The CDR3 DNA is TGCAGCGTTGAAGTAGGGACTGGGGCTTTCTTT.

The chain employs TRBV5-1 and TRBJ2-5; 8 bases match TRBD2. V lost 4 bases and J lost 0; bases outside the gene matches: 11. The CDR3 has 17 amino acids. Looked up from germline, CDR1 is SGHRS and CDR2 is YFSETQ. CDR3 coding DNA: TGCGCCAGCAGCGTCGAGCGAACTAGCGGCCACCAAGAGACCCAGTACTTC. Translation gives CASSVERTSGHQETQYF.

The rearrangement joins TRBV19 to TRBJ1-5; 8 nucleotides align to TRBD1. CDR1 LNHDA and CDR2 SQIVND come from the germline V gene (reference sequence). The CDR3 consists of 14 residues. The ends lost 4 bases at V and 7 bases at J; junction bases unmatched: 6. Here the CDR3 reads CASSNQGAKQPQHF. The CDR3 DNA reads as TGTGCCAGTAGTAACCAGGGGGCTAAGCAGCCCCAGCATTTT.

This clonotype was seen only a few times. The CDR3 is CSARVRLAGADTQYF. CDR3 in DNA: TGCAGTGCTAGAGTACGACTAGCGGGAGCAGATACGCAGTATTTT. The chain combines TRBV20-1 with TRBJ2-3; 12 positions match TRBD2. The ends lost 1 base at V and 4 bases at J; junction bases unmatched: 3. The CDR3 sequence is 15 residues long. Germline lookup yields CDR1 DFQATT and CDR2 SNEGSKA (reference sequence).

The rearrangement uses TRBV4-2 and TRBJ2-3; D may correspond to TRBD1 or TRBD2 (5 bases each). The germline gives CDR1 LGHNA, CDR2 YNFKEQ. This CDR3 has 16 amino acids. The ends were cut back, 2 bases at V and 5 bases at J, with 17 bases in the middle. CDR3 amino acids: CASSQTGAGAVDTQYF. The CDR3 nucleotides are TGTGCCAGCAGCCAAACGGGTGCCGGGGCCGTAGATACGCAGTATTTT.

The chain has TRBV19 and TRBJ1-1, with unresolved D. Deletions cut 6 bases from V and 4 bases from J, with 12 bases between. This CDR3 contains 13 residues. Germline V gene sequence: CDR1 LNHDA, CDR2 SQIVND (reference sequence). CDR3 sequence: CASRIGAGTEAFF. DNA for the CDR3: TGTGCCAGTAGAATTGGCGCCGGCACTGAAGCTTTCTTT.

The CDR3 region is CASSQRQGHTEAFF. The CDR3 DNA reads TGTGCCAGCAGCCAACGGCAGGGGCACACTGAAGCTTTCTTT. The V and J genes are TRBV3-1 and TRBJ1-1, with a tentative D call TRBD1 (6 bases). This CDR3 contains 14 residues. Germline CDR1 is LGHDT and CDR2 is YNNKEL (reference sequence). V was cut by 2 bases and J by 3 bases, with 10 bases left in between.

This clonotype was detected ten times or more. The J gene is TRBJ2-3, the V gene TRBV7-2; 7 nucleotides align to TRBD2. The V gene's germline CDR1 is SGHTA and CDR2 FQGNSA. With 5 bases clipped from V and 0 bases from J, the junction kept 5 bases outside the gene matches. This CDR3 has 15 amino acids. CDR3 DNA sequence: TGTGCCAGCAGCCCTAGCGGCCGTAGCACAGATACGCAGTATTTT. It specifies CASSPSGRSTDTQYF.

The J gene is TRBJ1-2, the V gene TRBV3-1; D not certain. This CDR3 comprises 13 residues. Germline CDR1 LGHDT, CDR2 YNNKEL (reference sequence). The ends were cut back, 4 bases at V and 4 bases at J, with 10 bases in the middle. Here the CDR3 reads CASSRGDVYGYTF. The CDR3 DNA reads as TGTGCCAGCAGCCGGGGAGACGTCTATGGCTACACCTTC. The full variable domain, in which reference TRBV3-1 and TRBJ1-2 provide the parts outside the CDR3, is DTAVSQTPKYLVTQMGNDKSIKCEQNLGHDTMYWYKQDSKKFLKIMFSYNNKELIINETVPNRFSPKSPDKAHLNLHINSLELGDSAVYFCASSRGDVYGYTFGSGTRLTVV.

The genes are TRBV5-1 and TRBJ2-5; a weak D match, TRBD2 (5 bases). There are 15 residues in the CDR3. V lost 2 bases and J lost 5, with 16 bases in between. Germline-derived CDR1 and CDR2 are SGHRS and YFSETQ. For the CDR3, the DNA is TGCGCCAGCAGCTTTAGTGGGAGCCCGGGTGAGACCCAGTACTTC. Its protein is CASSFSGSPGETQYF.

This chain connects TRBV20-1 to TRBJ2-1, with 8 nucleotides matching TRBD2. Trimming took 3 bases from V and 4 from J; bases not matched to a gene: 11. The CDR3 is 16 residues long. CDR1 is DFQATT and CDR2 is SNEGSKA in the germline V gene (reference sequence). This chain's CDR3 is CSASPATSGKYNEQFF. The CDR3 DNA is TGCAGTGCTAGTCCCGCAACTAGCGGAAAATACAATGAGCAGTTCTTC.

This clonotype has a handful of counts. The V gene is TRBV7-2, the J gene TRBJ2-3, with no clear D. V shed 3 bases and J shed 4 bases, with 11 bases lying between them. Germline V gene sequence: CDR1 SGHTA, CDR2 FQGNSA. This CDR3 is 14 amino acids long. CDR3 sequence reads: CASSFDFGADTQYF. The CDR3 DNA reads as TGTGCCAGCAGCTTCGACTTCGGCGCAGATACGCAGTATTTT.

In its sample, this clonotype was seen a few times. The rearrangement links TRBV12-3 or TRBV12-4 to TRBJ2-1; 14 bases align to TRBD2. The CDR3 is 16 amino acids. Trimming cost V 6 bases and J 7 bases; bases outside gene matches: 8. CDR3 residues: CASRGDGTSGSNEQFF. The CDR3 coding sequence is TGTGCCAGCAGGGGGGACGGGACTAGCGGGAGTAATGAGCAGTTCTTC.

The gene calls are TRBV18 and TRBJ1-6; a weak D match, TRBD1 (5 bases). This CDR3 has 13 residues. Germline V gives CDR1 KGHSH, CDR2 LQKENI. Trimming took off 3 bases at V and 7 bases at J, with 7 bases between the two ends. CDR3 amino acids: CASSPDRNSPLHF. The CDR3 coding sequence is TGTGCCAGCTCACCTGACAGAAATTCACCCCTCCACTTT.

The genes are TRBV5-4 and TRBJ2-2, with TRBD2 matching 8 bases. The CDR3 is 15 residues long. Per germline, CDR1 SGHNT and CDR2 YYREEE (reference sequence). V shed 2 bases and J 3 bases; nucleotides not matched to a gene: 3. CDR3 bases: TGTGCCAGCAGCTTTGGGACTAGAGACACCGGGGAGCTGTTTTTT. It encodes CASSFGTRDTGELFF.

This clonotype was seen more than once but under ten times. This sequence joins TRBV20-1 and TRBJ1-2; a possible D gene is TRBD1 (6 bases). Trimming removed 3 bases at V and 8 bases at J, with 22 bases between. Germline-derived CDR1 and CDR2 are DFQATT and SNEGSKA (reference sequence). This CDR3 region has 15 residues. CDR3 loop: CSARGQRQASSGYTF. The CDR3 DNA sequence: TGCAGTGCTAGGGGTCAGAGACAGGCCTCTTCGGGCTACACCTTC.

The J gene is TRBJ1-5, the V gene TRBV19; tentatively, D is TRBD1 (5 bases). Trimming cost V 6 bases and J 7 bases, with 13 bases left between them. Germline V gene data show CDR1 as LNHDA and CDR2 as SQIVND (reference sequence). This CDR3 is 13 amino acids long. CDR3 nucleotides: TGTGCCAGTAGCAATAGGGGTTACCAGCCCCAGCATTTT. It encodes CASSNRGYQPQHF.